These T cell receptor beta chains were read from a single sample in a study of vaccination effects on CD4 cells after COVID-19. These TCRs are of unknown antigen specificity. Sequencing used immunoSEQ multiplex PCR; TCRdb keeps in-frame clones, though not all of them. The table has 68,000 or so clones, about 80% seen once. The source was CD4+ T cells from PBMCs cultured with SARS-CoV-2 spike peptides, collected before COVID-19 vaccination. The receptors were gathered from a human donor who received a COVID-19 vaccine. CDR3s leave out the opening cysteine and the closing phenylalanine or tryptophan.

J gene	V gene	CDR3 protein
TRBJ1-2	TRBV5-4	ASSLDPVGGYT
TRBJ2-5	TRBV3-1/TRBV3-2	ASSQEGVRETQY
TRBJ2-3	TRBV4-1	ASSQVFLGTGSTDTQY
TRBJ1-2	TRBV2	ASSNNRGANYGYT
TRBJ1-1	TRBV12-3/TRBV12-4	ASGRQGETEAF
TRBJ1-3	TRBV6-5	ASTFRLGGNTIY
TRBJ1-5	TRBV5-6	ASTKRGAGNQPQH
TRBJ1-5	TRBV6-6	ASSPTGTAVSNQPQH
TRBJ1-1	TRBV19	ASSIIPGTANTEAF
TRBJ1-5	TRBV19	ASSPGQGNQPQH
TRBJ1-2	TRBV6-1	ASSEEQGSYGYT
TRBJ1-1	TRBV7-2	ASGGGANTEAF
TRBJ1-6	TRBV9	ASAREGGSYNSPLH
TRBJ1-2	TRBV18	ASSPSDSPGGYT
TRBJ1-1	TRBV6-5	ASISIGRNTEAF
TRBJ2-4	TRBV7-2	ASSLEGTPQGTKNIQY
TRBJ2-3	TRBV25-1	ASSEGGGPDTQY
TRBJ1-2	TRBV6-5	ASGRDNYGYT
TRBJ1-3	TRBV7-2	ASRRVDGSSGNTIY
TRBJ2-1	TRBV2	ASSDYEGGPREQF
TRBJ1-5	TRBV16	ASSQGTGGLWSNQPQH
TRBJ1-5	TRBV28	ASSLGGQPQH
TRBJ2-5	TRBV10-3	ATQNRGAGETQY
TRBJ1-1	TRBV11-3	ASSSQEKAEAF
TRBJ1-4	TRBV15	ATSSRDRFGEKLF
TRBJ2-1	TRBV10-2	ASSDSGEQF
TRBJ1-2	TRBV5-1	ASSLGPENYGYT
TRBJ1-1	TRBV18	ASSTTVPEAF
TRBJ2-3	TRBV5-8	ASSLNSDTQY
TRBJ1-5	TRBV28	ASSETGPNQPQH
TRBJ1-3	TRBV5-1	ASSLEGRRSGNTIY
TRBJ1-4	TRBV18	ASSPPGQGDEKLF
TRBJ2-5	TRBV6-5	ASRWTGAQETQY
TRBJ1-2	TRBV7-8	ASSPPGTNYGYT
TRBJ1-1	TRBV6-5	ASRPQGMGDTEAF
TRBJ1-6	TRBV7-2	ASSLGAAVTLYNSPLH
TRBJ1-4	TRBV5-1	ASSFLGSANEKLF
TRBJ1-2	TRBV7-9	ASSLGLGAGVYGYT
TRBJ2-5	TRBV9	ASTMGQGGETQY
TRBJ2-3	TRBV12-3/TRBV12-4	ASSLFADTQY
TRBJ1-2	TRBV12-5	ASGLSLLGPTYGYT
TRBJ2-2	TRBV7-2	ASSSIAGGIGELF
TRBJ2-1	TRBV6-1	ASSERVTLGNEQF